In this sample, the clone carrying this T cell receptor beta chain turned up a few times. Its antigen is as yet unknown. Quantitative 5'-RACE with molecular barcodes produced the TCR beta libraries. In TCRdb, the 5' RACE reads were re-called with MiXCR into one record per CDR3 protein. The sample lists hundreds of thousands of distinct CDR3 sequences; about 12% were seen once. The data stem from a study of CD8 T cells in ankylosing spondylitis. Overall study findings and caveats: Roughly eight highly homologous variants made up a TCR beta motif that seemed to typify ankylosing spondylitis blood. A number of the motif variants had already been described in reactive arthritis synovial fluid and blood.

Trimming left V 1 base short and J 7 bases short, with 11 bases between. CDR3 size: 13 residues. Per the germline V gene, CDR1 is DFQATT and CDR2 is SNEGSKA (reference sequence). This rearrangement joins TRBV20-1 to TRBJ2-1, with D possibly TRBD2 on 5 matching bases. Sequenced material: blood, either unsorted or a sorted T cell fraction (not recorded which). The receptor comes from a male donor with ankylosing spondylitis. The CDR3, as DNA: TGCAGTGCTAGAGGGCCCGGCGGGAATGAGCAGTTCTTC. This sequence encodes CSARGPGGNEQFF.